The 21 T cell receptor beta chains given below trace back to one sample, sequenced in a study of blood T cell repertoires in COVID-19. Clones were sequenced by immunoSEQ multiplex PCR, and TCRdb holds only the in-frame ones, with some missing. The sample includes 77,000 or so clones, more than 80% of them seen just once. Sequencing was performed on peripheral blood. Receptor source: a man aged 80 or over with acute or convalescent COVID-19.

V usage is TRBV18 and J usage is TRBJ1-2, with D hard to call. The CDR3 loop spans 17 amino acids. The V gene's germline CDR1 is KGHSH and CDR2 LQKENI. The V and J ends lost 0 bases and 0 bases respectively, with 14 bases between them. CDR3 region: CASSPPSVTASNYGYTF. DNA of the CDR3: TGTGCCAGCTCACCACCGAGTGTTACTGCATCTAACTATGGCTACACCTTC.

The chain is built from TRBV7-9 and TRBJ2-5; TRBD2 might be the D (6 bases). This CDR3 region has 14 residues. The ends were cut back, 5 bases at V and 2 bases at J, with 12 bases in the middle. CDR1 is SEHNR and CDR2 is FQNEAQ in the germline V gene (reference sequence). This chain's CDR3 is CASSPPGLQETQYF. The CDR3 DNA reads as TGTGCCAGCAGCCCACCGGGACTTCAAGAGACCCAGTACTTC.

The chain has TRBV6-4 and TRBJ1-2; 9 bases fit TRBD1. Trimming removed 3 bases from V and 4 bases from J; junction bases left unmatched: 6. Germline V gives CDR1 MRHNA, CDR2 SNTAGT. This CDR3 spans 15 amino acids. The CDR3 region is CASSDTTGGGYGYTF. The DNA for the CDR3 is TGTGCCAGCAGTGATACGACAGGGGGAGGCTATGGCTACACCTTC.

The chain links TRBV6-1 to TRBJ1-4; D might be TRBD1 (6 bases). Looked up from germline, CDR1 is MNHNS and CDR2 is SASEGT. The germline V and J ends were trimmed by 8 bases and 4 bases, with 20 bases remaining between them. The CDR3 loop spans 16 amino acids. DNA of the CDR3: TGTGCCAGCTGTGGGGGGCGGGGGGGAAATAATGAAAAACTGTTTTTT. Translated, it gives CASCGGRGGNNEKLFF.

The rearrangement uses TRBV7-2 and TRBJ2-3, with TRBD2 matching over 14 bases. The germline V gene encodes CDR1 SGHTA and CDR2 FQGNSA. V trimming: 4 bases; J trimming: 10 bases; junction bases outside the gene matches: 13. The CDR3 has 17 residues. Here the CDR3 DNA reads TGTGCCAGCAGCTCCTTTCCTGTGACTAGCGGGAGGGTTGCGCAGTATTTT. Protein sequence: CASSSFPVTSGRVAQYF.

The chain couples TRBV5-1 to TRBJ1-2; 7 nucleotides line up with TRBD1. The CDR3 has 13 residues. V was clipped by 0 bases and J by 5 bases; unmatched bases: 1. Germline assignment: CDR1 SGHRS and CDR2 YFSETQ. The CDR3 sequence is CASSLEQGYGYTF. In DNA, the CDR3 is TGCGCCAGCAGCTTGGAACAGGGGTATGGCTACACCTTC. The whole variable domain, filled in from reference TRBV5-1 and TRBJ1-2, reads KAGVTQTPRYLIKTRGQQVTLSCSPISGHRSVSWYQQTPGQGLQFLFEYFSETQRNKGNFPGRFSGRQFSNSRSEMNVSTLELGDSALYLCASSLEQGYGYTFGSGTRLTVV.

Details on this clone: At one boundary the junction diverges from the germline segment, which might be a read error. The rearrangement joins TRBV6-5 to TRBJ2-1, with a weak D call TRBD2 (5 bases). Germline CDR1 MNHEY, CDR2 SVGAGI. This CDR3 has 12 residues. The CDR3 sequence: CASSYSGADPIF. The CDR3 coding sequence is TGTGCCAGCAGTTACTCGGGAGCGGATCCAATCTTC.

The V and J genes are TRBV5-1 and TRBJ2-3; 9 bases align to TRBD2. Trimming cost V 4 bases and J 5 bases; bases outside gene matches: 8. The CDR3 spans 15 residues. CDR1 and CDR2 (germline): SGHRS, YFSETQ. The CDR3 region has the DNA TGCGCCAGCAGCCCTGCTAGCGGGATGAGAGATACGCAGTATTTT. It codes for CASSPASGMRDTQYF.

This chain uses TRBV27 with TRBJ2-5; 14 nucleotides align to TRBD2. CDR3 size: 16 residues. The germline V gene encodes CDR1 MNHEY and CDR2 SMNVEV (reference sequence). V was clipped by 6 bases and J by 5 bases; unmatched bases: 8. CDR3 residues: CASSQGLAGGTETQYF. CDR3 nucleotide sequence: TGTGCCAGCAGCCAAGGACTAGCGGGGGGCACCGAGACCCAGTACTTC.

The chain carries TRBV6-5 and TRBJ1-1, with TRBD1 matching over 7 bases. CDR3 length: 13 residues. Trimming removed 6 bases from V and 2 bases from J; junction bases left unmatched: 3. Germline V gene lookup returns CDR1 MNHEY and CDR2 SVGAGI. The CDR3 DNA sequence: TGTGCCAGCAGATTAGGGGGCAACACTGAAGCTTTCTTT. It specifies CASRLGGNTEAFF.

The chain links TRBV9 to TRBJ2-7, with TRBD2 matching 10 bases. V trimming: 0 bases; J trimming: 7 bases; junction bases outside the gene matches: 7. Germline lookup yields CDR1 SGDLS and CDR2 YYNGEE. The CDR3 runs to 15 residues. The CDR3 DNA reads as TGTGCCAGCAGCGTAGGGAGCGGGGGGGCTGGTGAGCAGTACTTC. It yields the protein CASSVGSGGAGEQYF.

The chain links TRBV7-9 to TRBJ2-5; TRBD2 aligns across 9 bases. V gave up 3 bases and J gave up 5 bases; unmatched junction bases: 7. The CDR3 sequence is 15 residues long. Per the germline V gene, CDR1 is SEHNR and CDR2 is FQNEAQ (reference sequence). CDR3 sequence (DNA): TGTGCCAGCAGCTTGGTGAGCGGGAGGTCGGAGACCCAGTACTTC. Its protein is CASSLVSGRSETQYF.

DNA of the CDR3: TGTGCCAGTAGTGCAGGGGACATCGTTAGGACTGAAGCTTTCTTT. Protein: CASSAGDIVRTEAFF. The chain employs TRBV19 and TRBJ1-1; possibly TRBD1 for D (6 bases). CDR3 size: 15 residues. V dropped 5 bases and J dropped 5 bases, with 18 bases sitting between them. Germline assignment: CDR1 LNHDA and CDR2 SQIVND (reference sequence).

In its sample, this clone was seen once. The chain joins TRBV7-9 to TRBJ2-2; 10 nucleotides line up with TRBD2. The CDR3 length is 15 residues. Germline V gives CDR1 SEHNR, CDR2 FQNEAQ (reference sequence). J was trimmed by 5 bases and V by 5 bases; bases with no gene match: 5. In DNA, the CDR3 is TGTGCCAGCAGCCCCTCTAGCGGGGGAACCGGGGAGCTGTTTTTT. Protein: CASSPSSGGTGELFF.

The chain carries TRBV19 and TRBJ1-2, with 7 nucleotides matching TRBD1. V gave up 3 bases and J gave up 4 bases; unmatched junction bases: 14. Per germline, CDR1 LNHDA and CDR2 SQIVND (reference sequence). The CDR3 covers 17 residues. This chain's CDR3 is CASSMQGGPTLLYGYTF. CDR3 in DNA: TGTGCCAGTAGTATGCAGGGGGGACCGACTCTGCTCTATGGCTACACCTTC.

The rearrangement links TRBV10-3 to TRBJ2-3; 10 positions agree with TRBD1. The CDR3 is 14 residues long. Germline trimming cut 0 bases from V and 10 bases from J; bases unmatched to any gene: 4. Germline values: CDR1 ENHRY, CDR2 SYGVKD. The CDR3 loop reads CAISESTGGMSQYF. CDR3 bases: TGTGCCATCAGTGAGTCGACAGGGGGCATGTCGCAGTATTTT.

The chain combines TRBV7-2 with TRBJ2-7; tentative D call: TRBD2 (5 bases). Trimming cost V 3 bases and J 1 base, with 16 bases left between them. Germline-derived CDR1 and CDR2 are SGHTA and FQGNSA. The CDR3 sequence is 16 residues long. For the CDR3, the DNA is TGTGCCAGCAGCTTGGGGAACTTCAGGACTTCCTACGAGCAGTACTTC. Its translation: CASSLGNFRTSYEQYF. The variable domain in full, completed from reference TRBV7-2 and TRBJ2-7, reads GAGVSQSPSNKVTEKGKDVELRCDPISGHTALYWYRQSLGQGLEFLIYFQGNSAPDKSGLPSDRFSAERTGGSVSTLTIQRTQQEDSAVYLCASSLGNFRTSYEQYFGPGTRLTVT.

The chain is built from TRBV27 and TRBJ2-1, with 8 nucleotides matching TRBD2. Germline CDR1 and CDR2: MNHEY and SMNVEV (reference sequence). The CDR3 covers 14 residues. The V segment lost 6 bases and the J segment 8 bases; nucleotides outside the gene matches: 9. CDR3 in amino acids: CASRESGRRDEQFF. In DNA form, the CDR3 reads TGTGCCAGCAGGGAGAGCGGGAGACGAGATGAGCAGTTCTTC.

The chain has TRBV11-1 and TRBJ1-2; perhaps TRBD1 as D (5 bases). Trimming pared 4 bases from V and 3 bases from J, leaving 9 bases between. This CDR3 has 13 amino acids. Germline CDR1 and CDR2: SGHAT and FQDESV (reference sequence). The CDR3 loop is CASSSQGDYGYTF. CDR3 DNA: TGTGCCAGCAGCTCCCAAGGGGACTATGGCTACACCTTC. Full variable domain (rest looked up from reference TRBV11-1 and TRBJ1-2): EAEVAQSPRYKITEKSQAVAFWCDPISGHATLYWYRQILGQGPELLVQFQDESVVDDSQLPKDRFSAERLKGVDSTLKIQPAELGDSAMYLCASSSQGDYGYTFGSGTRLTVV.

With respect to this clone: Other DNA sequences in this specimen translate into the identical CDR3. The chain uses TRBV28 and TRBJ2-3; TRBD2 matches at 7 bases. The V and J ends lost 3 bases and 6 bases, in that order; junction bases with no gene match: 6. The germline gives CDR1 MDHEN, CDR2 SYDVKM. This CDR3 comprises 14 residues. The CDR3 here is CASSLGGSRDTQYF. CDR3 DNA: TGTGCCAGCAGTTTGGGCGGGAGTAGGGATACGCAGTATTTT.

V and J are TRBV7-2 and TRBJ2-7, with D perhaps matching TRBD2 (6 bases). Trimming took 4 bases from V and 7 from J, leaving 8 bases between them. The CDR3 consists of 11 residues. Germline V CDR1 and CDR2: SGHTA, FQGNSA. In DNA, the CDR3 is TGTGCCAGCAGCTATGGAGGGGAGCAGTACTTC. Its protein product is CASSYGGEQYF.